This TCR beta chain originates from a study of blood T cell repertoires in COVID-19. Study background: Samples taken during acute and convalescent COVID-19 were collected in the United States, Italy and Spain. T cells, B-cell-depleted T cells, or PBMCs supplied cDNA or gDNA.

Recruits, aged about 18 to 89 years, lived in 24 US areas. Membership in each cohort depended on participant-reported clinical history. TCRdb keeps only in-frame clones here, not all; method: immunoSEQ multiplex PCR. The table shows roughly 260,000 clones, with around nine tenths occurring only once. The germline V gene has CDR1 SGHTS and CDR2 YDEGEE. The ends were cut back, 3 bases at V and 5 bases at J, with 17 bases in the middle. CDR3 size: 15 residues. The J gene is TRBJ2-5, the V gene TRBV5-8; perhaps TRBD1 as D (5 bases). The TCR sequence derives from a woman aged 18-29 years who had recovered from COVID-19. The sequenced material came from PBMCs or T cells enriched from blood (not recorded which). CDR3 protein: CASSYGPSGAETQYF. DNA of the CDR3: TGTGCCAGCAGCTACGGGCCATCTGGGGCCGAGACCCAGTACTTC.